This is a list of T cell receptor beta chains from one sample in a study of blood T cell repertoires in COVID-19. Sequencing used immunoSEQ multiplex PCR; TCRdb keeps in-frame clones, though not all of them. The table includes 310,000 or so clones, roughly 90% detected once. The sequenced material came from peripheral blood. The receptors were sampled from a woman aged 45-60 years with active or convalescent COVID-19. Both conserved end residues are part of each CDR3. Fields, in order: D gene, V gene, J gene, clone size, CDR3 DNA, CDR3 protein. The D gene is left open where the match is weak. Clone size appears in some rows only: once, few, many, or a class for an expanded clone.

d_gene: TRBD2
v_gene: TRBV7-9
j_gene: TRBJ2-3
abundance: -
CDR3nt: TGTGCCAGCAGCTTAGTGGCTAGCGGGAAAGATACGCAGTATTTT
CDR3aa: CASSLVASGKDTQYF

d_gene: TRBD1
v_gene: TRBV9
j_gene: TRBJ2-2
abundance: -
CDR3nt: TGTGCCAGCAGCGTAGAAGACAGGGGCACCGGGGAGCTGTTTTTT
CDR3aa: CASSVEDRGTGELFF

d_gene: TRBD1
v_gene: TRBV3-1/TRBV3-2
j_gene: TRBJ1-1
abundance: once
CDR3nt: TGTGCCAGCAGCCAAGGGGACAGGGGCGACACTGAAGCTTTCTTT
CDR3aa: CASSQGDRGDTEAFF

d_gene: TRBD2
v_gene: TRBV7-3
j_gene: TRBJ2-3
abundance: -
CDR3nt: TGTGCCAGCAGCTTCGTCGGGGGGAGCACAGATACGCAGTATTTT
CDR3aa: CASSFVGGSTDTQYF

d_gene: -
v_gene: TRBV5-3
j_gene: TRBJ1-2
abundance: -
CDR3nt: TGTGCCAGAAGCTTGGTGCGGGGGATAGCGCTCTATGGCTACACCTTC
CDR3aa: CARSLVRGIALYGYTF

d_gene: -
v_gene: TRBV4-3
j_gene: TRBJ1-1
abundance: -
CDR3nt: TGCGCCAGCAGCCAAGATCGACAATTGAACACTGAAGCTTTCTTT
CDR3aa: CASSQDRQLNTEAFF

d_gene: -
v_gene: TRBV19
j_gene: TRBJ1-6
abundance: -
CDR3nt: TGTGCCAGTAGTATAGGAGCCTTTTCACCCCTCCACTTT
CDR3aa: CASSIGAFSPLHF

d_gene: -
v_gene: TRBV11-2
j_gene: TRBJ1-1
abundance: -
CDR3nt: TGTGCCAGCAGCCCCGGACTCGACACTGAAGCTTTCTTT
CDR3aa: CASSPGLDTEAFF

d_gene: TRBD1
v_gene: TRBV5-1
j_gene: TRBJ2-1
abundance: -
CDR3nt: TGCGCCAGCTGCTCCGGGACAGGAGTCGGATATGAGCAGTTCTTC
CDR3aa: CASCSGTGVGYEQFF

d_gene: -
v_gene: TRBV7-3
j_gene: TRBJ1-1
abundance: -
CDR3nt: TGTGCCAGCAGCTCCCTGGCGGGAACTGAAGCTTTCTTT
CDR3aa: CASSSLAGTEAFF

d_gene: -
v_gene: TRBV27
j_gene: TRBJ1-1
abundance: -
CDR3nt: TGTGCCAGCTATCGCGCAGGGTTTGGGAACACTGAAGCTTTCTTT
CDR3aa: CASYRAGFGNTEAFF

d_gene: -
v_gene: TRBV30
j_gene: TRBJ1-4
abundance: -
CDR3nt: TGTGCCTGGAGTCCCCTTCTTAATGAAAAACTGTTTTTT
CDR3aa: CAWSPLLNEKLFF

d_gene: -
v_gene: TRBV18
j_gene: TRBJ1-5
abundance: -
CDR3nt: TGTGCCAGCTCACCAGGGGGCCTGGGCTATGGCAATCAGCCCCAGCATTTT
CDR3aa: CASSPGGLGYGNQPQHF

d_gene: TRBD1
v_gene: TRBV6-6
j_gene: TRBJ1-4
abundance: -
CDR3nt: TGTGCCAGCAGTCCGGGACAGGGGGCGTCGAATCCCGAAAAACTGTTTTTT
CDR3aa: CASSPGQGASNPEKLFF